One sample yielded the 8 T cell receptor beta chains listed below, sequenced in a study of breast tumors, draining lymph nodes, adjacent tissues (dated by TCRdb to between 2015 and 2016). Lymph node samples came from the axillary draining lymph nodes of breast cancer patients. The method behind the library was multiplex PCR. This sample was sequenced with an Illumina HiSeq 2000. TCRdb trimmed public reads at Q25 via fastp, called clones via MiXCR and kept in-frame beta chains. All rows with the same CDR3 protein become a single entry with the most common DNA and genes. A total of approximately 200,000 distinct CDR3 sequences appear in this sample, roughly 29% of them only once. The top ten clonotypes cover around 4.5% of the sample. The sequenced material came from axillary lymph node tissue. All receptors derive from a female donor with breast cancer. Some clones in this sample may be carry-over from other donors' samples.

The J gene is TRBJ2-3, the V gene TRBV7-2, with D possibly TRBD1 on 6 matching bases. CDR1 and CDR2 from the germline V gene are SGHTA and FQGNSA. This CDR3 is 17 amino acids long. V was shortened by 5 bases and J by 0 bases, with 18 bases between the two germline ends. The CDR3 loop reads CASSENQGRSSTDTQYF. In nucleotides, the CDR3 is TGTGCCAGCAGCGAAAATCAGGGGCGGTCTAGCACAGATACGCAGTATTTT. Based on the CDR3 plus reference TRBV7-2 and TRBJ2-3, the full variable domain is GAGVSQSPSNKVTEKGKDVELRCDPISGHTALYWYRQSLGQGLEFLIYFQGNSAPDKSGLPSDRFSAERTGGSVSTLTIQRTQQEDSAVYLCASSENQGRSSTDTQYFGPGTRLTVL.

The chain has TRBV7-9 and TRBJ2-3; D is perhaps TRBD2 (7 bases). Trimming left V 8 bases short and J 11 bases short, with 23 bases between. Per the germline V gene, CDR1 is SEHNR and CDR2 is FQNEAQ (reference sequence). The CDR3 has 14 amino acids. The CDR3 DNA is TGTGCCAGCTACCCGGGCGGGGGCCCAGTTGAGCAGTATTTT. It yields the protein CASYPGGGPVEQYF.

This clonotype was picked up many times. The rearrangement joins TRBV30 to TRBJ2-7, with 7 bases matching TRBD1. Germline values: CDR1 GTSNPN, CDR2 SVGIG (reference sequence). The CDR3 has 12 amino acids. V trimming: 6 bases; J trimming: 2 bases; junction bases outside the gene matches: 4. The CDR3: CACWDRTYEQYF. CDR3 DNA sequence: TGTGCCTGCTGGGACAGAACCTACGAGCAGTACTTC.

This clonotype was counted many times. The V gene is TRBV3-1, the J gene TRBJ1-4; tentative D call: TRBD1 (6 bases). The CDR3 extends over 14 amino acids. CDR1 is LGHDT, CDR2 YNNKEL, per germline (reference sequence). Trimming stripped 2 bases from V and 5 bases from J, with 9 bases between. The CDR3 coding sequence is TGTGCCAGCAGCCAAAGGACAGCAAATGAAAAACTGTTTTTT. The encoded protein is CASSQRTANEKLFF.

The table lists this clonotype with many counts. Compared with germline, one end of the junction differs, possibly owing to a read error. This chain joins TRBV6-5 and TRBJ2-3, with TRBD2 identical over 10 bases. The CDR3 loop spans 16 amino acids. Germline CDR1 MNHEY, CDR2 SVGAGI. The CDR3 spells CASSHSKGLAPDTQYF. CDR3 nucleotide sequence: TGTGCCAGCAGTCACTCGAAGGGACTAGCGCCAGATACGCAGTATTTT.

There are many counts of this clonotype. The gene calls are TRBV7-8 and TRBJ2-3; possible D gene TRBD2, 5 bases. The germline V and J ends were trimmed by 5 bases and 3 bases, with 18 bases remaining between them. Germline loops: CDR1 SGHVS, CDR2 FQNEAQ. This CDR3 contains 16 residues. In nucleotides, the CDR3 is TGTGCCAGCAGCCCACTTGGAGGTGGTAGTACAGATACGCAGTATTTT. It codes for CASSPLGGGSTDTQYF.

There are a few counts of this clonotype. A read error is possible here, since a much larger clone lies one base away. This chain connects TRBV11-3 to TRBJ2-2; no clear D gene. This CDR3 has 13 residues. The V end was cut by 1 base, the J end by 10 bases, with 10 bases between. The germline CDR1 and CDR2 sequences are SGHNT and YENEEA. The CDR3 DNA sequence: TGTGCCAGCAGCTTAGCTCTCGGCGCGGAGCTGTTTTTT. It specifies CASSLALGAELFF.

In regard to this clonotype: One junction end disagrees with the germline gene, perhaps due to a read error. The chain recombines TRBV5-6 with TRBJ2-1; 8 bases are a match to TRBD2. This CDR3 is 17 amino acids long. Germline V gene sequence: CDR1 SGHDT, CDR2 YYEEEE. For the CDR3, the DNA is TGTGCCAGCAGCAGGCCTAGCGGGTCTCCCATCTCAAATGGGCAGTTCTTC. Protein: CASSRPSGSPISNGQFF.